The 27 T cell receptor beta chains below all came from one sample that was sequenced in a study of T cells after posttransplantation cyclophosphamide. TCRdb's table, derived via immunoSEQ multiplex PCR, lists solely in-frame clones and lacks some. The sample has around 16,000 clones; 84% are singletons. Methotrexate plus calcineurin inhibitor accompanied controls' myeloablative marrow transplants; sampling was 1 year later. Sequencing was performed on PBMCs, taken 371 days after allogeneic stem cell transplant with calcineurin inhibitor and methotrexate. The receptors come from a male patient aged 18 to 29 who received an allogeneic stem cell transplant from a related donor, was CMV-positive, and had no GVHD. Some of the T cells may derive from the graft donor.

The chain is built from TRBV11-2 and TRBJ2-3, with D unresolved. The V end was cut by 6 bases, the J end by 2 bases, with 9 bases between. Germline V gene lookup returns CDR1 SGHAT and CDR2 FQNNGV. This CDR3 has 13 amino acids. In nucleotides, the CDR3 is TGTGCCAGCAGTGAGTATCTCACAGATACGCAGTATTTT. Its translation is CASSEYLTDTQYF. Drawing the rest from reference TRBV11-2 and TRBJ2-3, the complete variable domain is EAGVAQSPRYKIIEKRQSVAFWCNPISGHATLYWYQQILGQGPKLLIQFQNNGVVDDSQLPKDRFSAERLKGVDSTLKIQPAKLEDSAVYLCASSEYLTDTQYFGPGTRLTVL.

This chain connects TRBV4-1 to TRBJ2-1; 9 positions agree with TRBD2. Per the germline V gene, CDR1 is MGHRA and CDR2 is YSYEKL. This CDR3 region has 17 residues. The J segment lost 5 bases and the V segment lost 4 bases, leaving 12 bases of the junction unmatched. The CDR3 sequence is CASSPQHWTSANNEQFF. DNA for the CDR3: TGCGCCAGCAGCCCCCAGCACTGGACTAGCGCGAACAATGAGCAGTTCTTC.

The chain couples TRBV27 to TRBJ1-5; 7 bases fit TRBD1. V lost 2 bases and J lost 7; bases outside the gene matches: 5. This CDR3 is 14 amino acids long. The germline gives CDR1 MNHEY, CDR2 SMNVEV (reference sequence). CDR3 DNA sequence: TGTGCCAGCAGTTTAACAGGGGTCGGACAGCCCCAGCATTTT. It encodes CASSLTGVGQPQHF.

V and J are TRBV7-3 and TRBJ1-1; TRBD1 matches 7 bases. The germline gives CDR1 SGHTA, CDR2 FQGTGA. Trimming at V came to 5 bases and at J to 2 bases, leaving 14 bases not matched to a gene. This CDR3 is built from 17 residues. The CDR3 region is CASSAQGPSGGNTEAFF. As DNA, the CDR3 is TGTGCCAGCAGCGCCCAGGGACCCTCAGGGGGAAACACTGAAGCTTTCTTT. Together with reference TRBV7-3 and TRBJ1-1, the CDR3 gives the full variable domain: GAGVSQTPSNKVTEKGKYVELRCDPISGHTALYWYRQSLGQGPEFLIYFQGTGAADDSGLPNDRFFAVRPEGSVSTLKIQRTERGDSAVYLCASSAQGPSGGNTEAFFGQGTRLTVV.

The chain links TRBV27 to TRBJ2-2, with a weak D call TRBD1 (6 bases). Germline V gene data show CDR1 as MNHEY and CDR2 as SMNVEV (reference sequence). V dropped 1 base and J dropped 4 bases, with 25 bases sitting between them. This CDR3 is built from 20 residues. CDR3 in DNA: TGTGCCAGCAGTTTATATACCCGAGACAGGCTTAAGAGGACCACCGGGGAGCTGTTTTTT. Amino acids: CASSLYTRDRLKRTTGELFF.

The rearrangement uses TRBV2 and TRBJ1-1, with 11 bases identical to TRBD1. Germline V lookup: CDR1 SNHLY, CDR2 FYNNEI. V lost 6 bases and J lost 4; bases outside the gene matches: 4. CDR3 size: 14 residues. The CDR3 DNA reads TGTGCCAGCAGGGGGACAGGGGGACGCACTGAAGCTTTCTTT. Translated: CASRGTGGRTEAFF.

The chain couples TRBV28 to TRBJ1-2; TRBD1 matches 9 bases. The CDR3 covers 15 residues. V gave up 4 bases and J gave up 7 bases; unmatched junction bases: 10. CDR1 MDHEN and CDR2 SYDVKM come from the germline V gene. CDR3 sequence reads: CASSYRTGDPSGYTF. CDR3 nucleotides: TGTGCCAGCAGTTACCGGACAGGGGACCCTTCTGGCTACACCTTC.

CDR3 sequence: CASSSRTGSEQYF. The CDR3 DNA follows: TGTGCCAGCAGCTCCAGGACAGGGTCCGAGCAGTACTTC. J is TRBJ2-7 and V is TRBV7-6; 8 bases are shared with TRBD1. Germline assignment: CDR1 SGHVS and CDR2 FNYEAQ. The CDR3 totals 13 residues. V shed 4 bases and J 6 bases; nucleotides not matched to a gene: 5.

This clone was detected a few times. The chain links TRBV5-5 to TRBJ2-1, with D uncertain. The CDR3 loop spans 16 amino acids. Trimming cost V 1 base and J 6 bases, with 17 bases left between them. Germline loops: CDR1 SGHKS, CDR2 YYEKEE (reference sequence). The CDR3 DNA is TGTGCCAGCAGCTTGTCGGCAGGTCGTACCCCCAATGAGCAGTTCTTC. As protein: CASSLSAGRTPNEQFF.

Regarding this clone: At one of its ends the junction is not consistent with the germline gene, which may arise from a read error. The rearrangement links TRBV6-5 to TRBJ2-7; 10 positions match TRBD1. This CDR3 is 12 amino acids long. Germline assignment: CDR1 MNHEY and CDR2 SVGAGI. The CDR3 nucleotides read TGTGCCAGCAGTGAAGACGGGACAGGGGAGCACTTC. Its protein product is CASSEDGTGEHF.

J is TRBJ2-3 and V is TRBV11-2; 8 nucleotides align to TRBD2. The ends lost 5 bases at V and 7 bases at J; junction bases unmatched: 17. This CDR3 comprises 17 residues. Germline V gene sequence: CDR1 SGHAT, CDR2 FQNNGV. The CDR3 reads CASSPQAVTSVENTQYF. CDR3 nucleotide sequence: TGTGCCAGCAGCCCCCAGGCTGTGACTAGCGTAGAAAATACGCAGTATTTT. Together with reference TRBV11-2 and TRBJ2-3, the CDR3 gives the full variable domain: EAGVAQSPRYKIIEKRQSVAFWCNPISGHATLYWYQQILGQGPKLLIQFQNNGVVDDSQLPKDRFSAERLKGVDSTLKIQPAKLEDSAVYLCASSPQAVTSVENTQYFGPGTRLTVL.

A single count supports this clone. V and J are TRBV6-1 and TRBJ2-1; D remains unclear. The germline gives CDR1 MNHNS, CDR2 SASEGT. The CDR3 covers 15 residues. V lost 2 bases and J lost 15, with 23 bases in between. CDR3 residues: CASSESSLGPTNGFF. The CDR3 DNA is TGTGCCAGCAGTGAAAGCTCCCTGGGTCCGACAAACGGGTTCTTC.

V and J are TRBV7-2 and TRBJ2-3; D is possibly TRBD2 (5 bases). This CDR3 spans 14 amino acids. The V and J ends lost 5 bases and 5 bases respectively, with 14 bases between them. Germline loops: CDR1 SGHTA, CDR2 FQGNSA. CDR3 sequence reads: CASSPDRGQDTQYF. CDR3 DNA sequence: TGTGCCAGCAGCCCCGATCGAGGGCAAGATACGCAGTATTTT.

The J gene is TRBJ1-3, the V gene TRBV11-2; D perhaps matches TRBD1 (6 bases). The CDR3 sequence is 17 residues long. CDR1 and CDR2 from the germline V gene are SGHAT and FQNNGV. Deletions cut 5 bases from V and 0 bases from J, with 17 bases between. CDR3 sequence (DNA): TGTGCCAGCAGCCAACTACAGGGCCCGAGCTCTGGAAACACCATATATTTT. Translated: CASSQLQGPSSGNTIYF.

This chain connects TRBV4-3 to TRBJ2-3; 7 positions agree with TRBD2. The CDR3 spans 17 residues. Trimming at V came to 0 bases and at J to 0 bases, leaving 6 bases not matched to a gene. Germline V gene lookup returns CDR1 LGHNA and CDR2 YSLEER. This CDR3 is CASSQDRVSGSTDTQYF. The CDR3 DNA is TGCGCCAGCAGCCAAGATCGAGTTAGCGGGAGCACAGATACGCAGTATTTT.

J is TRBJ2-6 and V is TRBV28; 7 nucleotides line up with TRBD2. Germline values: CDR1 MDHEN, CDR2 SYDVKM. The CDR3 runs to 17 residues. Trimming cost V 0 bases and J 3 bases; bases outside gene matches: 5. CDR3 sequence reads: CASSLWAGDGGANVLTF. In DNA, the CDR3 is TGTGCCAGCAGTTTATGGGCGGGAGACGGTGGGGCCAACGTCCTGACTTTC.

The rearrangement links TRBV29-1 to TRBJ2-5, with 7 bases fitting TRBD1. CDR3 length: 14 residues. CDR1 is SQVTM and CDR2 is ANQGSEA in the germline V gene. The junction had 10 bases not matched to a gene; V was cut back by 6 bases and J by 3 bases. The CDR3 loop is CSVHHPTGKETQYF. The CDR3 bases are TGCAGCGTCCATCACCCGACAGGGAAAGAGACCCAGTACTTC. The full variable domain, rest sourced from reference TRBV29-1 and TRBJ2-5, is SAVISQKPSRDICQRGTSLTIQCQVDSQVTMMFWYRQQPGQSLTLIATANQGSEATYESGFVIDKFPISRPNLTFSTLTVSNMSPEDSSIYLCSVHHPTGKETQYFGPGTRLLVL.

This clone appeared once. This chain links TRBV11-2 with TRBJ2-1, with D tentatively TRBD2 (5 bases). Germline lookup yields CDR1 SGHAT and CDR2 FQNNGV. V dropped 6 bases and J dropped 7 bases, with 10 bases sitting between them. This CDR3 spans 12 amino acids. As DNA, the CDR3 is TGTGCCAGCAGTGGACTTAGGAATGAGCAGTTCTTC. It specifies CASSGLRNEQFF. Together with reference TRBV11-2 and TRBJ2-1, the CDR3 gives the full variable domain: EAGVAQSPRYKIIEKRQSVAFWCNPISGHATLYWYQQILGQGPKLLIQFQNNGVVDDSQLPKDRFSAERLKGVDSTLKIQPAKLEDSAVYLCASSGLRNEQFFGPGTRLTVL.

V usage is TRBV7-6 and J usage is TRBJ2-5, with 7 bases that match TRBD1. The ends lost 5 bases at V and 7 bases at J; junction bases unmatched: 1. Germline V gene lookup returns CDR1 SGHVS and CDR2 FNYEAQ. The CDR3 runs to 11 residues. CDR3 amino acids: CASSPGGTQYF. The CDR3 DNA reads as TGTGCCAGCAGCCCAGGGGGGACCCAGTACTTC.

CDR3 in amino acids: CATSSGIEAFF. DNA for the CDR3: TGCGCCACATCCTCAGGGATCGAAGCTTTCTTT. The genes are TRBV10-1 and TRBJ1-1; weak D call: TRBD1 (5 bases). Germline V lookup: CDR1 WNHNN, CDR2 SYGVQD (reference sequence). V lost 10 bases and J 8 bases, leaving 14 bases between the germline ends. The CDR3 is made up of 11 amino acids.

The genes are TRBV7-9 and TRBJ2-3; D is unresolved. V was pared by 3 bases and J by 2 bases, with 12 bases between. The CDR3 runs to 15 residues. Germline assignment: CDR1 SEHNR and CDR2 FQNEAQ (reference sequence). CDR3 coding DNA: TGTGCCAGCAGCTTCTCAGGTCACATCACAGATACGCAGTATTTT. Its protein product is CASSFSGHITDTQYF.

The chain has TRBV2 and TRBJ2-7; a weak D match, TRBD2 (6 bases). Per germline, CDR1 SNHLY and CDR2 FYNNEI. This CDR3 has 11 residues. V lost 6 bases, J lost 9 bases, and 12 bases lay in between. The CDR3 protein is CASSGGVRQYF. The DNA for the CDR3 is TGTGCCAGCAGCGGAGGGGTACGGCAGTACTTC. Based on the CDR3 plus reference TRBV2 and TRBJ2-7, the full variable domain is EPEVTQTPSHQVTQMGQEVILRCVPISNHLYFYWYRQILGQKVEFLVSFYNNEISEKSEIFDDQFSVERPDGSNFTLKIRSTKLEDSAMYFCASSGGVRQYFGPGTRLTVT.

This rearrangement joins TRBV6-5 to TRBJ1-6, with 8 nucleotides matching TRBD1. Germline trimming cut 2 bases from V and 7 bases from J; bases unmatched to any gene: 4. This CDR3 is built from 15 residues. Germline V gene sequence: CDR1 MNHEY, CDR2 SVGAGI. The CDR3 DNA is TGTGCCAGCAGTTACGCGGACAGGGAGAATTCACCCCTCCACTTT. Encoded protein: CASSYADRENSPLHF.

This clone was detected only a few times. The chain is built from TRBV7-2 and TRBJ2-3; TRBD2 aligns across 10 bases. V shed 0 bases and J 4 bases; nucleotides not matched to a gene: 4. The CDR3 is made up of 16 amino acids. CDR1 SGHTA and CDR2 FQGNSA come from the germline V gene. In DNA, the CDR3 is TGTGCCAGCAGCTTAGCCAGCGGGAGGGAAGCAGATACGCAGTATTTT. This translates into CASSLASGREADTQYF. The complete variable domain, with remaining parts taken from reference TRBV7-2 and TRBJ2-3, reads GAGVSQSPSNKVTEKGKDVELRCDPISGHTALYWYRQSLGQGLEFLIYFQGNSAPDKSGLPSDRFSAERTGGSVSTLTIQRTQQEDSAVYLCASSLASGREADTQYFGPGTRLTVL.

The rearrangement links TRBV6-1 to TRBJ2-5, with D uncertain. CDR3 length: 13 residues. CDR1 is MNHNS and CDR2 is SASEGT in the germline V gene. Trimming left V 8 bases short and J 7 bases short, with 17 bases between. This CDR3 reads CASCSELGRTQYF. CDR3 nucleotide sequence: TGTGCCAGCTGCTCGGAGCTAGGCCGGACCCAGTACTTC.

This rearrangement joins TRBV28 to TRBJ2-5, with 8 bases aligning to TRBD2. The end of the DNA aligns better with TRBJ2-7, so the J call may be wrong. CDR3 length: 13 amino acids. Germline CDR1 reads MDHEN; CDR2 reads SYDVKM. CDR3 coding DNA: TGTGCCAGCGGTAGGGCGGGAGGCTACGAGCAGTACTTC. This codes for CASGRAGGYEQYF.

The gene calls are TRBV18 and TRBJ2-5, with 7 bases aligning to TRBD1. With the DNA end fitting TRBJ2-7 better, the J assignment may be wrong. The CDR3 runs to 15 residues. Looked up from germline, CDR1 is KGHSH and CDR2 is LQKENI. The CDR3 protein is CASSPTIQQGSEQYF. The CDR3 DNA reads TGTGCCAGCTCACCCACCATCCAACAGGGGAGCGAGCAGTACTTC.